This T cell receptor (beta chain) was captured in a study of T-cell memory formation after mild COVID-19. This clonotype appeared a few times. The V and J ends lost 3 bases and 4 bases respectively, with 12 bases between them. CDR3 size: 14 residues. Germline CDR1 reads SEHNR; CDR2 reads FQNEAQ (reference sequence). TCRdb ran MiXCR on the 5' RACE reads and lists one entry per CDR3 protein. The sample includes over 500,000 distinct CDR3 sequences, approximately 15% of them seen just once. This chain joins TRBV7-9 and TRBJ1-2, with D maybe TRBD1 (6 bases). The sequence was obtained from an adult woman who had mild COVID-19 (a few samples of this study predate the infection). Cell type and time point are not known. The sequencing sample was made of PBMCs or a T cell subset sorted from them (not recorded which). CDR3 bases: TGTGCCAGCAGCTTGTCAGGGGCTTTCTATGGCTACACCTTC. It codes for CASSLSGAFYGYTF.